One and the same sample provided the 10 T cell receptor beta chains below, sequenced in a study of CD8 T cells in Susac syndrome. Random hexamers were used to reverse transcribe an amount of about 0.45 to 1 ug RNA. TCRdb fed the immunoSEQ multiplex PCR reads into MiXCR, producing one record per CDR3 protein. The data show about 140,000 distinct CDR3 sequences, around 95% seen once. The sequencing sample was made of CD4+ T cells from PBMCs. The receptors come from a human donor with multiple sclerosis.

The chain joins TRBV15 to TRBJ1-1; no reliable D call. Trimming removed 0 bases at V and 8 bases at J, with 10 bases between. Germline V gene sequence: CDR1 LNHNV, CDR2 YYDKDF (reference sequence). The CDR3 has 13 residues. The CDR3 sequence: CATSRDVISEAFF. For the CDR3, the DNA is TGTGCCACCAGCAGAGATGTGATCTCAGAAGCTTTCTTT.

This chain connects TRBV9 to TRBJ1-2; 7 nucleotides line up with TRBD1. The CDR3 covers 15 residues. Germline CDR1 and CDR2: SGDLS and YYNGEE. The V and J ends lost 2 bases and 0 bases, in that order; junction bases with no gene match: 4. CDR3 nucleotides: TGTGCCAGCAGCGTTGAGGGGGCAGCTAACTATGGCTACACCTTC. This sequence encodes CASSVEGAANYGYTF.

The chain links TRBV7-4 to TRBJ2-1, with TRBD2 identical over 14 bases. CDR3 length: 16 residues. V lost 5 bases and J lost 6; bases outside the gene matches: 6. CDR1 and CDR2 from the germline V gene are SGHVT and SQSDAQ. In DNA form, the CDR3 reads TGTGCCAGCAGCCTTAGGACTAGCGGGGGGACCAATGAGCAGTTCTTC. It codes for CASSLRTSGGTNEQFF.

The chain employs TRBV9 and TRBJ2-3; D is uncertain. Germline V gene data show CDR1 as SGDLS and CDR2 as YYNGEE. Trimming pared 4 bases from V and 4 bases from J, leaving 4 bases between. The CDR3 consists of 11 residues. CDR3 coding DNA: TGTGCCAGCAGCAGTGCAGATACGCAGTATTTT. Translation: CASSSADTQYF.

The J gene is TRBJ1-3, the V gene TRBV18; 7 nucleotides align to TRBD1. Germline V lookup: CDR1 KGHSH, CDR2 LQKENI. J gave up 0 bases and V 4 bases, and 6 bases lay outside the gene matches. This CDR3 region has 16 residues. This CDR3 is CASSLPTGTSGNTIYF. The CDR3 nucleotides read TGTGCCAGCTCACTGCCGACAGGGACCTCTGGAAACACCATATATTTT.

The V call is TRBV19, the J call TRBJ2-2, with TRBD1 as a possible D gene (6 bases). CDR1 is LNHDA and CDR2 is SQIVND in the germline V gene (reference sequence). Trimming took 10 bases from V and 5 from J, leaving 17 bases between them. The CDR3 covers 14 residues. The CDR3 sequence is CATTGTPVTGELFF. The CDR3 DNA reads TGTGCCACCACCGGGACACCGGTGACCGGGGAGCTGTTTTTT.

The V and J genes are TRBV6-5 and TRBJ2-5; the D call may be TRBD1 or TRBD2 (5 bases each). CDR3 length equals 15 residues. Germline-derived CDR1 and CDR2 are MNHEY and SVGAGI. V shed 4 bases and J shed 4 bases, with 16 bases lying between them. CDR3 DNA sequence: TGTGCCAGCAGTTCGACCGGGACGGTACGAGAGACCCAGTACTTC. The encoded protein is CASSSTGTVRETQYF.

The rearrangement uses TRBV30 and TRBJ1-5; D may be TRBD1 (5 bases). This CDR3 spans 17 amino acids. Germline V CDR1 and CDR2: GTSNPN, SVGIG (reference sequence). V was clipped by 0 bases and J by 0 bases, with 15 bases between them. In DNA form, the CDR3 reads TGTGCCTGGAGTGTCGAGGGGAGTCCGTATAGCAATCAGCCCCAGCATTTT. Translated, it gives CAWSVEGSPYSNQPQHF. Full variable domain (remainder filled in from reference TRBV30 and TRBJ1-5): SQTIHQWPATLVQPVGSPLSLECTVEGTSNPNLYWYRQAAGRGLQLLFYSVGIGQISSEVPQNLSASRPQDRQFILSSKKLLLSDSGFYLCAWSVEGSPYSNQPQHFGDGTRLSIL.

CDR3 DNA sequence: TGTGCCAGCTCACCACCAGGTGCGGCAGGAGGCTACACCTTC. Its translation: CASSPPGAAGGYTF. The chain links TRBV18 to TRBJ1-2; D is ambiguous. V gave up 0 bases and J gave up 8 bases, with 13 bases separating them. Germline lookup yields CDR1 KGHSH and CDR2 LQKENI. The CDR3 is 14 amino acids.

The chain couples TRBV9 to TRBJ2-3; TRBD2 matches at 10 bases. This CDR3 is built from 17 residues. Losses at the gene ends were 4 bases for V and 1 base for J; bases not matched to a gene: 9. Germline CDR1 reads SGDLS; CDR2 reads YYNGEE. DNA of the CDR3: TGTGCCAGCAGCCCCCACCTCCTAGCGGGGGGCACAGATACGCAGTATTTT. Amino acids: CASSPHLLAGGTDTQYF.